The sequence of this TCR beta chain was determined in a study of CD8+CD57+ T cells in acquired aplastic anemia. Study-wide results and limits: The CD8+ Simpson's diversity of patients and controls was not significantly different. Twenty-nine was the count of CD8+ CDR3 sequences that patients shared with controls.

This CDR3 region has 15 residues. V dropped 0 bases and J dropped 5 bases, with 10 bases sitting between them. CDR1 is MNHEY and CDR2 is SVGAGI in the germline V gene. This clonotype was observed many times. The antigen remains unidentified. Genomic DNA, serving as template, underwent TCR beta VDJ and CDR3 profiling. TCRdb reprocessed the reads with MiXCR, giving one entry per CDR3 protein. Of some 280,000 distinct CDR3 sequences listed, around 60% were seen once; the top ten hold approximately 8.2%. The genes are TRBV6-5 and TRBJ2-2; D may be TRBD1 or TRBD2 (5 bases each). Source material: sorted CD4+, CD8+, or CD8+CD57+ T cells (not recorded which) from PBMCs. This TCR was sampled from a human donor with severe aplastic anemia or a healthy control (not recorded which). The CDR3 region is CASSYSQGPTGELFF. The CDR3 DNA is TGTGCCAGCAGTTACTCCCAGGGACCTACCGGGGAGCTGTTTTTT.